Sequencing of this T cell receptor (beta chain) was carried out in a study of shared clonotypes between healthy human individuals (dated by TCRdb to 2018 to 2021). Context from the whole study: The cohort comprised two women and a few men aged 18 to 49 years. To estimate repertoire size and how much clonotypes are shared between individuals, the study performed deep sequencing of blood TCR repertoires from a handful of healthy adults. To increase sequencing depth and limit assay-specific biases, different laboratories used diverse techniques to prepare libraries and sequence TCR repertoires. Each donor's leukapheresis produced roughly between roughly 0.85 and 10 billion PBMCs.

Broad study findings and their caveats: Because the study included only a small number of donors, the genetic and exposure-history diversity represented was limited. Pairwise subsampling indicated that sequencing depth was expected to affect the degree of clonotype sharing among donors. Sampling was restricted to blood, and TCR repertoires in tissues likely differ from the TCR repertoires found in blood.

Using the deep immunoSEQ assay, multiplex PCR amplified TCR CDR3 regions from genomic DNA. Extracted genomic DNA from each cell subset was spread evenly across all wells of several immunoSEQ 96-well plates, with each plate serving as a replicate. For unsorted PBMC, 300 ng genomic DNA, equal to approximately 30,000 T cell genomes, was loaded into each replicate PCR. Ten immunoSEQ deep assay plates were used to sequence unsorted PBMC genomic DNA. Purified libraries were measured with a Qubit 3.0 fluorometer, size-checked on a Bioanalyzer 2100, and measured again with the KAPA Library Quantification kit. Every immunoSEQ 96-well plate was sequenced on a dedicated single-read 150-cycle Illumina NextSeq 550 flow cell. Turning to the authors' computational methods: Because the immunoSEQ output included only junctional sequences and no quality scores, the filtering could not be the same as the filtering used for full-length reads. Sequences were annotated with PyIR, a Python wrapper for IgBLAST v1.9, using IMGT germline references to assign V/J genes and CDR3. Any read was removed if the V/J assignment was weak (E-value above 1e-6), the CDR3 was missing, or the read contained stop codons, out-of-frame junctions, or ambiguous translated residues. V3J clonotypes were defined as sequences sharing the same inferred V gene, J gene, and CDR3 amino acid sequence. Percentage overlap between repertoires was calculated by dividing the number of shared unique clonotypes by the size of the smaller repertoire. Richness of each repertoire was evaluated using RTK rarefaction, the Chao1 estimator, and Recon v2.1 estimates of unobserved clonotypes. TCRdb limited this immuneACCESS table to in-frame rearrangements with V and J called. A share of clones is missing; checked studies link under half to unresolved V genes, and the rest is unexplained. Clonal size and the V and J genes are those of that table, whereas D and trimming came from the DNA. The table for this sample lists 450,000 to 600,000 clones; 79% of them were counted only once. The biggest ten clones account for roughly 12% of the sample.

With respect to this clone: Its antigen remains unidentified. Within one base of it there is no much larger clone, and no base qualities were kept.

Healthy HIV-negative adults with no recently reported acute infections or vaccinations were included as donors. Only Caucasian adults living in Nashville, Tennessee, USA were represented among the donors. In the unsorted samples, 87 million or so PBMCs were counted, and genomic DNA was extracted using the QIAamp DNA Blood Mini kit. After blood collection by leukapheresis, PBMCs were isolated using Ficoll-Histopaque density gradient centrifugation and then cryopreserved in the vapor phase of liquid nitrogen. The sample taken for sequencing was PBMCs. This TCR came from a woman aged 40 to 50 in good health. Some clones in this sample may be carry-over from other donors' samples.

Here is the DNA: TGTGCCAGCAGTCCGGGACCCGAGAGAGGTGGCTACACCTTC. Translation gives CASSPGPERGGYTF. Recombination linked TRBV28 to TRBJ1-2; the D region possibly corresponds to TRBD1 (5 bases align). CDR1 and CDR2, looked up from the germline V gene, are MDHEN and SYDVKM. The junction carries 17 bases between V and J, which are trimmed by 5 bases and 7 bases respectively. The CDR3 covers 14 residues, taking in both the cysteine and the phenylalanine. Of all the DNA, just the CDR3 is kept, 42 bases in frame from base 1.